One T cell receptor beta chain is described in this entry. The antigen is not known. The method was immunoSEQ multiplex PCR; TCRdb's version includes in-frame clones alone and lacks a portion of them. The sample shows about 55,000 clones, about 89% of them seen only once. The sample comes from a study of T cell responses to AZD1222 COVID-19 vaccine. Study-wide results and caveats: Baseline antibody screening turned up just a handful of seropositive AZD1222 recipients. Reports say nearly half of spike-specific TCRs go after unmutated variant regions. Repertoire sampling happened only post peak T cell response. Among the donors, most were white British and more were female, and clonal diversity was possibly underestimated.

The source material was peripheral blood, sampled on day 0 of AZD1222 vaccination. The source of this sequence is an adult in good health.

CDR3 coding DNA: TGTGCCAGTAGCCGCGGACACTATGGCTACACCTTC. Encoded protein: CASSRGHYGYTF. This rearrangement joins TRBV19 to TRBJ1-2; unclear D gene. Germline loops: CDR1 LNHDA, CDR2 SQIVND (reference sequence). V shed 6 bases and J shed 3 bases, with 8 bases lying between them. The CDR3 sequence is 12 residues long.